This entry concerns a single T cell receptor beta chain. This entry comes from a study of T cell responses to AZD1222 COVID-19 vaccine. Sequencing used immunoSEQ multiplex PCR; TCRdb keeps in-frame clones, though not all of them. The data show 55,000 to 65,000 clones, 80% to 90% seen once. There are 12 residues in the CDR3. The V gene's germline CDR1 is SGHAT and CDR2 FQNNGV. V lost 5 bases and J 5 bases, leaving 6 bases between the germline ends. The clonotype was recovered from an adult in good health. The chain combines TRBV11-2 with TRBJ2-2; D is unclear. Sequencing used peripheral blood, obtained on day 0 of AZD1222 vaccination. CDR3 DNA sequence: TGTGCCAGCAGCAGGATAACCGGGGAGCTGTTTTTT. Its protein product is CASSRITGELFF.